These 25 T cell receptor beta chains originate from one sample sequenced in a study of T cells in Graves' hyperthyroidism and ophthalmopathy. TCR beta CDR3 region amplification was performed from RNA transcripts. TCR CDR3 underwent first-round RT-PCR with the HTBI primer set. One entry per CDR3 protein, called by TCRdb with MiXCR from the multiplex PCR reads. The sample records 730,000 or so distinct CDR3 sequences, about 19% being singletons. Sequencing was done on a sample of blood. The receptors were gathered from a woman aged 45-65 years with Graves' hyperthyroidism that later progressed to Graves' ophthalmopathy.

For this clonotype: At one end the junction does not follow the germline gene, possibly because of a read error. The V call is TRBV5-1, the J call TRBJ2-3; TRBD2 aligns across 11 bases. The length of the CDR3 is 15 residues. Germline V gene sequence: CDR1 SGHRS, CDR2 YFSETQ. CDR3 sequence reads: CASSPIAGGRDTRYF. The CDR3 DNA reads TGCGCCAGCAGCCCCATAGCGGGGGGGCGAGATACGCGGTATTTT.

The chain links TRBV4-1 to TRBJ1-1; a possible D gene is TRBD1 (5 bases). V was cut by 0 bases and J by 9 bases, with 8 bases left in between. Per germline, CDR1 MGHRA and CDR2 YSYEKL. The length of the CDR3 is 12 residues. CDR3 residues: CASSQDRQKAFF. Here the CDR3 DNA reads TGCGCCAGCAGCCAAGACCGACAGAAAGCTTTCTTT.

In this sample, this clonotype turned up a few times. The chain links TRBV25-1 to TRBJ1-1; D unresolved. The CDR3 extends over 13 amino acids. CDR1 is MGHDK and CDR2 is SYGVNS in the germline V gene. V was shortened by 1 base and J by 8 bases, with 11 bases between the two germline ends. The CDR3 DNA reads TGTGCCAGCAGTGAATTTAGTAAGGGCGAAGCTTTCTTT. Protein product: CASSEFSKGEAFF.

This clonotype came up many times. In nucleotides, the CDR3 is TGTGCTAGCTTAAAACAGGCCCAAGAGACCCAGTACTTC. Amino acids: CASLKQAQETQYF. This chain joins TRBV12-5 and TRBJ2-5; D might be TRBD1 (5 bases). Germline V gives CDR1 LGHNT, CDR2 FRNRAP. The CDR3 is 13 residues long. Between the trimmed V and J ends, which lost 9 bases and 1 base, there was a span of 12 bases.

This clonotype was seen repeatedly, ten times or more. V and J are TRBV3-1 and TRBJ1-4; possibly TRBD1 for D (5 bases). CDR1 is LGHDT and CDR2 is YNNKEL in the germline V gene (reference sequence). V was cut by 5 bases and J by 7 bases, with 14 bases left in between. The CDR3 is made up of 14 amino acids. CDR3 sequence reads: CASSVVSGGEKLFF. The CDR3 DNA is TGTGCCAGCAGCGTTGTCTCTGGGGGTGAAAAACTGTTTTTT.

This clonotype showed up just a few times. This may be a read error, as it is one base from a much larger clone. The gene calls are TRBV3-1 and TRBJ2-1; 10 bases line up with TRBD2. CDR3 length: 15 amino acids. Germline V gene sequence: CDR1 LGHDT, CDR2 YNNKEL (reference sequence). The CDR3 nucleotides are TGTGCCAGCAGGACTAAGCGGGGGGGCTACAATGGGCAGTTCTTC. It specifies CASRTKRGGYNGQFF.

This clonotype was counted at least ten times. This chain joins TRBV12-3 or TRBV12-4 and TRBJ2-2, with D perhaps TRBD1 (6 bases). Deletions cut 4 bases from V and 5 bases from J, with 11 bases between. This CDR3 comprises 14 residues. The CDR3 loop is CASSSPRGTGELFF. The CDR3 coding sequence is TGTGCCAGCAGTTCCCCCAGGGGAACCGGGGAGCTGTTTTTT.

J is TRBJ1-1 and V is TRBV20-1; 9 bases are shared with TRBD1. This CDR3 comprises 15 residues. With 0 bases clipped from V and 5 bases from J, the junction kept 7 bases outside the gene matches. Germline CDR1 is DFQATT and CDR2 is SNEGSKA (reference sequence). This CDR3 is CSARDVDRGKTEAFF. Written as DNA, the CDR3 is TGCAGTGCTAGAGATGTGGACAGGGGAAAAACTGAAGCTTTCTTT.

This rearrangement joins TRBV12-5 to TRBJ2-7; no clear D gene. Germline assignment: CDR1 LGHNT and CDR2 FRNRAP. V was pared by 5 bases and J by 7 bases, with 6 bases between. The CDR3 runs to 10 residues. CDR3 DNA: TGTGCTAGTGGTCACCGAGAGCAGTACTTC. This codes for CASGHREQYF. Variable domain in full (rest from reference TRBV12-5 and TRBJ2-7): DARVTQTPRHKVTEMGQEVTMRCQPILGHNTVFWYRQTMMQGLELLAYFRNRAPLDDSGMPKDRFSAEMPDATLATLKIQPSEPRDSAVYFCASGHREQYFGPGTRLTVT.

A few counts support this clonotype. The chain is built from TRBV7-9 and TRBJ1-4; perhaps TRBD1 as D (6 bases). In germline, CDR1 is SEHNR, CDR2 FQNEAQ (reference sequence). The CDR3 extends over 15 amino acids. V lost 5 bases and J lost 0, with 10 bases in between. CDR3 sequence: CASSPRGPTNEKLFF. The CDR3 nucleotides read TGTGCCAGCAGCCCCAGGGGTCCAACTAATGAAAAACTGTTTTTT.

This clonotype was seen at least ten times. The chain joins TRBV2 to TRBJ2-3, with a tentative D call TRBD1 (5 bases). From germline, CDR1 is SNHLY and CDR2 FYNNEI. Trimming cost V 4 bases and J 0 bases, with 11 bases left between them. There are 15 residues in the CDR3. The CDR3 spells CASSGTGVSTDTQYF. The CDR3 bases are TGTGCCAGCAGTGGAACAGGCGTTAGCACAGATACGCAGTATTTT.

This clonotype was recorded many times. The chain joins TRBV11-3 to TRBJ1-1; D ambiguous. The germline V and J ends were trimmed by 5 bases and 3 bases, with 16 bases remaining between them. CDR1 and CDR2 (germline): SGHNT, YENEEA. The CDR3 loop spans 15 amino acids. The CDR3 is CASSRSGSRDTEAFF. The DNA for the CDR3 is TGTGCCAGCAGCAGGTCGGGCAGCCGGGACACTGAAGCTTTCTTT.

This clonotype showed up many times. V is TRBV12-3 or TRBV12-4 and J is TRBJ1-1; D not certain. The V end was cut by 4 bases, the J end by 4 bases, with 13 bases between. The CDR3 totals 14 residues. CDR3 DNA sequence: TGTGCCAGCAGTTCCCAGAAAGGAGGCACTGAAGCTTTCTTT. Translated, it gives CASSSQKGGTEAFF.

The chain is built from TRBV19 and TRBJ1-2; 7 bases match TRBD1. This CDR3 spans 13 amino acids. The germline CDR1 and CDR2 sequences are LNHDA and SQIVND (reference sequence). V lost 6 bases, J lost 3 bases, and 4 bases stayed unmatched. For the CDR3, the DNA is TGTGCCAGTAGATTTGACAGGGACTATGGCTACACCTTC. It is translated as CASRFDRDYGYTF.

The rearrangement uses TRBV6-1 and TRBJ2-5; TRBD1 agrees at 8 bases. The CDR3 is 14 residues long. V trimming: 8 bases; J trimming: 5 bases; junction bases outside the gene matches: 10. The germline gives CDR1 MNHNS, CDR2 SASEGT. The CDR3 loop reads CASELWTGRETQYF. The CDR3 DNA reads TGTGCCAGCGAGCTATGGACAGGGAGGGAGACCCAGTACTTC.

J is TRBJ1-2 and V is TRBV9; 9 nucleotides match TRBD1. In germline, CDR1 is SGDLS, CDR2 YYNGEE. The CDR3 length is 16 residues. The junction had 13 bases not matched to a gene; V was cut back by 6 bases and J by 4 bases. The CDR3 nucleotides are TGTGCCAGCACCGAAGCCGGGACAGGGACCCTCTATGGCTACACCTTC. Its protein is CASTEAGTGTLYGYTF.

This clonotype has more than one count but fewer than ten. J is TRBJ2-7 and V is TRBV30; D gene unclear. V was trimmed by 0 bases and J by 4 bases, leaving 10 bases between them. The V gene's germline CDR1 is GTSNPN and CDR2 SVGIG (reference sequence). CDR3 size: 13 residues. This CDR3 is CAWSVGVIYEQYF. The CDR3 nucleotides read TGTGCCTGGAGTGTCGGAGTAATTTACGAGCAGTACTTC. The whole variable domain, filled in from reference TRBV30 and TRBJ2-7, reads SQTIHQWPATLVQPVGSPLSLECTVEGTSNPNLYWYRQAAGRGLQLLFYSVGIGQISSEVPQNLSASRPQDRQFILSSKKLLLSDSGFYLCAWSVGVIYEQYFGPGTRLTVT.

This clonotype was observed many times. The rearrangement links TRBV20-1 to TRBJ2-3, with 10 bases lining up with TRBD2. After removal of 4 bases from V and 3 bases from J, the junction contained 1 base not matched to a gene. The CDR3 loop spans 13 amino acids. Germline CDR1 is DFQATT and CDR2 is SNEGSKA (reference sequence). The CDR3 loop is CSANSGGTDTQYF. The CDR3 DNA follows: TGCAGTGCTAATAGCGGGGGGACAGATACGCAGTATTTT.

This chain joins TRBV6-1 and TRBJ2-3, with D uncertain. Germline CDR1 MNHNS, CDR2 SASEGT. This CDR3 has 15 residues. V dropped 4 bases and J dropped 0 bases, with 11 bases sitting between them. CDR3 nucleotide sequence: TGTGCCAGCAGTGCCCTCCTAATTAGCACAGATACGCAGTATTTT. This codes for CASSALLISTDTQYF.

The chain joins TRBV29-1 to TRBJ2-7, with 11 positions matching TRBD1. Germline CDR1 reads SQVTM; CDR2 reads ANQGSEA. The CDR3 sequence is 14 residues long. The V and J ends lost 3 bases and 5 bases, in that order; junction bases with no gene match: 6. DNA of the CDR3: TGCAGCGTTGAGAGGGGACAGGGGGGCCACGAGCAGTACTTC. This sequence encodes CSVERGQGGHEQYF.

The chain couples TRBV7-3 to TRBJ1-2, with TRBD1 identical over 11 bases. V dropped 5 bases and J dropped 8; count of bases not matched to a gene: 7. There are 14 residues in the CDR3. Germline values: CDR1 SGHTA, CDR2 FQGTGA. Here the CDR3 reads CASSRTGGSEGYTF. The CDR3 DNA reads TGTGCCAGCAGCCGGACAGGGGGCTCAGAGGGCTACACCTTC.

The chain joins TRBV7-9 to TRBJ2-2; 7 nucleotides match TRBD2. Germline V lookup: CDR1 SEHNR, CDR2 FQNEAQ (reference sequence). V trimming: 3 bases; J trimming: 4 bases; junction bases outside the gene matches: 5. CDR3 size: 15 residues. CDR3 DNA sequence: TGTGCCAGCAGCTTTCTTACGGGGGGCACCGGGGAGCTGTTTTTT. This translates into CASSFLTGGTGELFF.

The chain links TRBV6-2 or TRBV6-3 to TRBJ1-6; TRBD1 agrees at 10 bases. Germline assignment: CDR1 MNHEY and CDR2 SVGEGT. The CDR3 runs 15 residues. Trimming cost V 6 bases and J 7 bases; bases outside gene matches: 6. CDR3 loop: CASSRSDRGNSPLHF. CDR3 DNA: TGTGCCAGCAGCCGATCGGACAGGGGGAATTCACCCCTCCACTTT.

The chain joins TRBV2 to TRBJ2-3; 12 bases are a match to TRBD2. Germline-derived CDR1 and CDR2 are SNHLY and FYNNEI. CDR3 length: 16 amino acids. With V trimmed by 11 bases and J by 5 bases, 14 bases remained unmatched. The CDR3 DNA follows: TGTGCCTGCGGTTCCCCTAGCGGGGGGGCGTTAGATACGCAGTATTTT. Encoded protein: CACGSPSGGALDTQYF.

This clonotype was counted ten times or more. V usage is TRBV15 and J usage is TRBJ2-7; 8 nucleotides line up with TRBD1. Unmatched junction bases numbered 7, after V lost 0 bases and J lost 3 bases. The CDR3 loop spans 16 amino acids. Per the germline V gene, CDR1 is LNHNV and CDR2 is YYDKDF (reference sequence). CDR3 sequence reads: CATSRDMGQVVYEQYF. For the CDR3, the DNA is TGTGCCACCAGCAGAGATATGGGACAGGTCGTCTACGAGCAGTACTTC.